This T cell receptor (beta chain) was observed in a study of radiation and T cells in renal cell carcinoma. Study observations and caveats: Irradiated tumors had higher TCR clonality than control tumors.

Comments on this clone: Its antigen remains unknown.

Libraries were prepared by immunoSEQ multiplex PCR; TCRdb keeps only in-frame clonotypes and omits some of them. The profile shows some 7,900 clones, roughly 61% of them singletons. Treatment denoted: treatment-naive control, cytoreductive nephrectomy. Controls were unirradiated tumors from treatment-naive cytoreductive nephrectomy patients. The patient's renal cell carcinoma had clear cell pathology. V dropped 6 bases and J dropped 5; count of bases not matched to a gene: 9. CDR3 length equals 15 residues. CDR1 is MNHNS, CDR2 SASEGT, per germline. The chain couples TRBV6-1 to TRBJ2-7, with 11 bases aligning to TRBD1. This TCR was recovered from a woman in her seventies with renal cell carcinoma. Here the sequenced sample was tumor tissue, taken from a patient whose treatment was nephrectomy without radiotherapy. CDR3 bases: TGTGCCAGCAGGGGAGGACAGGGGGCGGCGAACGAGCAGTACTTC. Translated, it gives CASRGGQGAANEQYF.